This record concerns one T cell receptor beta chain sequence. This sample stems from a study of blood T cell repertoires in COVID-19. About the study: Italy, Spain and the United States were the sources of the convalescent and acute COVID-19 samples.

Original data processing: Nucleated cell number was recorded as an estimate derived from reference gene primer amplification. Clones were sequenced by immunoSEQ multiplex PCR, and TCRdb holds only the in-frame ones, with some missing. The D gene and trimming were derived from the DNA, and the V and J assignments and clone size from that table. The table has around 280,000 clones, 89% seen once. The CDR3 runs 15 residues. The ends were cut back, 2 bases at V and 5 bases at J, with 13 bases in the middle. Germline V CDR1 and CDR2: GTSNPN, SVGIG (reference sequence). The rearrangement uses TRBV30 and TRBJ2-6, with D perhaps matching TRBD1 (6 bases). Specimen: PBMCs or T cells enriched from blood (not recorded which). This receptor was taken from a woman aged 40 to 55 who had recovered from COVID-19. CDR3 sequence: CAWSRTGRRANVLTF. For the CDR3, the DNA is TGTGCCTGGAGTCGAACAGGGAGAAGGGCCAACGTCCTGACTTTC.